A selection of T cell receptor beta chains follows, all from one sample in a study of blood T cell repertoires in COVID-19. Profiled with immunoSEQ multiplex PCR; TCRdb holds only in-frame clones, not every one. The sample lists about 330,000 clones; 87% were seen once. The sequencing input was PBMCs or T cells enriched from blood (not recorded which). The receptors were sampled from a young woman who had recovered from COVID-19. Both conserved end residues are part of each CDR3. A D gene is named only where the DNA matches it firmly. Expanded clones get a size class; other rows say once, few or many, or leave the size out.

size	V	J	D	CDR3	DNA
.	TRBV27	TRBJ1-2	.	CASSFSSWGGDNGYTF	TGTGCCAGCAGTTTTTCAAGTTGGGGAGGGGATAATGGCTACACCTTC
.	TRBV2	TRBJ2-7	TRBD1	CASKGQGAKEQYF	TGTGCCAGCAAAGGGCAGGGGGCGAAGGAGCAGTACTTC
.	TRBV5-1	TRBJ1-4	.	CASSLGEKTNEKLFF	TGCGCCAGCAGCTTGGGTGAGAAAACTAATGAAAAACTGTTTTTT
.	TRBV19	TRBJ2-3	.	CASSYTQGLSTDTQYF	TGTGCCAGTAGTTATACTCAGGGCTTAAGCACAGATACGCAGTATTTT
.	TRBV2	TRBJ1-2	.	CASSVQNYGYTF	TGTGCCAGCAGTGTCCAGAACTATGGCTACACCTTC
.	TRBV5-4	TRBJ1-2	.	CASSEGTNYGYTF	TGTGCCAGCAGCGAGGGGACAAACTATGGCTACACCTTC
.	TRBV4-3	TRBJ1-4	.	CASSQVSGGFSEKLFF	TGCGCCAGCAGCCAAGTTTCGGGGGGCTTTAGTGAAAAACTGTTTTTT
.	TRBV11-2	TRBJ2-7	.	CASSLDRASYEQYF	TGTGCCAGCAGCTTAGACAGGGCCTCCTACGAGCAGTACTTC
.	TRBV4-1	TRBJ2-2	.	CASSGRTDTGELFF	TGCGCCAGCAGCGGCCGGACAGACACCGGGGAGCTGTTTTTT
.	TRBV6-2/TRBV6-3	TRBJ1-2	TRBD1	CASRPTDRDYGYTF	TGTGCCAGCAGACCTACGGACAGGGACTATGGCTACACCTTC
.	TRBV12-3/TRBV12-4	TRBJ2-7	.	CASTLDEGGQYF	TGTGCCAGCACCCTAGATGAGGGCGGGCAGTACTTC
.	TRBV5-1	TRBJ2-3	TRBD2	CASSLSGATDTQYF	TGCGCCAGCAGCTTGAGCGGGGCCACAGATACGCAGTATTTT
.	TRBV12-5	TRBJ2-3	.	CASGFPSTDTQYF	TGTGCTAGTGGTTTTCCTAGCACAGATACGCAGTATTTT
once	TRBV9	TRBJ2-1	TRBD2	CASSVVPSGFYNEQFF	TGTGCCAGCAGCGTAGTGCCTAGCGGATTCTACAATGAGCAGTTCTTC
.	TRBV19	TRBJ2-3	TRBD2	CASSLGLATDTQYF	TGTGCCAGTAGTCTGGGACTAGCAACAGATACGCAGTATTTT
.	TRBV19	TRBJ1-2	.	CASSMAGKNYGYTF	TGTGCCAGTAGTATGGCAGGGAAAAACTATGGCTACACCTTC
.	TRBV2	TRBJ2-2	.	CASSVQNTGELFF	TGTGCCAGCAGTGTCCAGAACACCGGGGAGCTGTTTTTT
.	TRBV5-1	TRBJ1-5	TRBD1	CASSWTGEGNQPQHF	TGCGCCAGCAGCTGGACAGGGGAGGGAAATCAGCCCCAGCATTTT
.	TRBV19	TRBJ1-2	TRBD1	CASTPTGGGYGYTF	TGTGCCAGTACCCCGACAGGGGGAGGGTATGGCTACACCTTC
.	TRBV5-8	TRBJ1-1	.	CASSVGGNTEAFF	TGTGCCAGCAGCGTGGGAGGGAACACTGAAGCTTTCTTT
.	TRBV6-5	TRBJ1-4	TRBD1	CASSYSGGQGEKLFF	TGTGCCAGCAGTTACTCTGGTGGACAGGGTGAAAAACTGTTTTTT
.	TRBV30	TRBJ1-2	.	CAWGPGLSLGYTF	TGTGCCTGGGGTCCGGGATTGTCATTAGGCTACACCTTC